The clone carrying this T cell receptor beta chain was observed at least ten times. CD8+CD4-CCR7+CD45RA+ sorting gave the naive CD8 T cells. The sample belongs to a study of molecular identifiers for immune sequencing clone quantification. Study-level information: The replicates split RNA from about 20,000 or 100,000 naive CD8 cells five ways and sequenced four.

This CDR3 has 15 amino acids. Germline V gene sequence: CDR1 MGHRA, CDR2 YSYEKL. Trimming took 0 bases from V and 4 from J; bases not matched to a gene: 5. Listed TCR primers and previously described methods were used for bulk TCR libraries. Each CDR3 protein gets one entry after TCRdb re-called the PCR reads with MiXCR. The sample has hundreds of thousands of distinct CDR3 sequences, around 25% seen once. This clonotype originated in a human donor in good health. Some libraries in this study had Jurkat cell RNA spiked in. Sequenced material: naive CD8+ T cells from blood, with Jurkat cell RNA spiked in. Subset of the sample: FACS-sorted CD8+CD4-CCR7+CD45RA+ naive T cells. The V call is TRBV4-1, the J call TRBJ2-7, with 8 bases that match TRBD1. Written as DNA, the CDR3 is TGCGCCAGCAGCCAAGAAACGAACAGGGGGTACGAGCAGTACTTC. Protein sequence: CASSQETNRGYEQYF.